The 27 T cell receptor beta chains below all came from one sample that was sequenced in a study of identical twins. TCRdb passed the 5' RACE reads through MiXCR, listing each CDR3 protein once. This sample carries about 530,000 distinct CDR3 sequences, about a fifth of them seen once, and the ten largest clones take 0.48%. This same sample was also taken into another study, of yellow fever vaccine responses in identical twins.

Sequencing input: CD4+ T cells sorted from blood. All receptors derive from a woman between 18 and 29 years old in good health.

A few counts support this clonotype. DNA of the CDR3: TGTGCCACTTCGACTAGCGGGAGGGGAAGTGGCGGGGAGCTGTTTTTT. Translation gives CATSTSGRGSGGELFF. The chain is built from TRBV24-1 and TRBJ2-2, with 14 bases identical to TRBD2. The V gene end was trimmed by 10 bases and the J gene end by 7 bases; junction bases not matched to a gene: 10. Germline V CDR1 and CDR2: KGHDR, SFDVKD. The length of the CDR3 is 16 residues.

V and J are TRBV5-1 and TRBJ2-3, with no clear D. The CDR3 spans 12 residues. V lost 3 bases to trimming and J lost 7 bases, with 9 bases between them. Germline loops: CDR1 SGHRS, CDR2 YFSETQ. The CDR3 reads CASSSLDYTQYF. The DNA for the CDR3 is TGCGCCAGCAGCTCGCTAGACTATACGCAGTATTTT.

This clonotype was observed a few times. The chain employs TRBV11-3 and TRBJ2-4; TRBD2 matches at 11 bases. CDR1 is SGHNT and CDR2 is YENEEA in the germline V gene. The CDR3 is 16 amino acids. With 3 bases clipped from V and 4 bases from J, the junction kept 5 bases outside the gene matches. CDR3 sequence (DNA): TGTGCCAGCAGCTTGAGGGGACTAGCGGAAAAAAACATTCAGTACTTC. Protein sequence: CASSLRGLAEKNIQYF.

The rearrangement uses TRBV11-2 and TRBJ2-1; 10 nucleotides align to TRBD1. This CDR3 contains 14 residues. V dropped 8 bases and J dropped 6; count of bases not matched to a gene: 7. From germline, CDR1 is SGHAT and CDR2 FQNNGV. This CDR3 is CASAPGTGVNEQFF. CDR3 DNA: TGTGCCAGCGCGCCCGGGACAGGGGTCAATGAGCAGTTCTTC.

V usage is TRBV15 and J usage is TRBJ2-6; TRBD1 matches at 8 bases. V shed 5 bases, J shed 2 bases, and the junction held 2 bases outside the gene matches. In germline, CDR1 is LNHNV, CDR2 YYDKDF (reference sequence). The CDR3 sequence is 15 residues long. The CDR3 is CATSGDRTGANVLTF. CDR3 sequence (DNA): TGTGCCACCAGCGGGGACAGGACTGGGGCCAACGTCCTGACTTTC.

A few counts support this clonotype. The gene calls are TRBV7-9 and TRBJ1-5; D ambiguous. Germline CDR1 SEHNR, CDR2 FQNEAQ (reference sequence). Trimming shortened V by 1 base and J by 0 bases, and 4 bases separated the two germline ends. The CDR3 runs to 14 residues. The CDR3 is CASSLVTSNQPQHF. In DNA, the CDR3 is TGTGCCAGCAGCTTAGTTACTAGCAATCAGCCCCAGCATTTT.

To note about this clonotype: One junction end does not reproduce the germline sequence, and a read error may be involved. V gene TRBV20-1 combines with J gene TRBJ2-3; the D gene is possibly TRBD2 (5 bases). The germline V gene has CDR1 DFQATT and CDR2 SNEGSKA (reference sequence). The CDR3 has 14 residues. The CDR3 region is CSARPGSSTVTQYF. DNA for the CDR3: TGCAGTGCTAGACCGGGATCTAGCACAGTTACGCAGTATTTT.

The V and J genes are TRBV28 and TRBJ1-6; D possibly corresponds to TRBD1 (5 bases). Germline V gene data show CDR1 as MDHEN and CDR2 as SYDVKM. There are 15 residues in the CDR3. The V and J ends lost 7 bases and 10 bases respectively, with 20 bases between them. CDR3 amino acids: CASIGKGKVTSPLHF. CDR3 nucleotides: TGTGCCAGCATCGGAAAGGGGAAAGTTACCTCACCCCTCCACTTT. Full variable domain (remainder filled in from reference TRBV28 and TRBJ1-6): DVKVTQSSRYLVKRTGEKVFLECVQDMDHENMFWYRQDPGLGLRLIYFSYDVKMKEKGDIPEGYSVSREKKERFSLILESASTNQTSMYLCASIGKGKVTSPLHFGNGTRLTVT.

This chain joins TRBV28 and TRBJ2-7, with TRBD2 matching over 9 bases. CDR1 MDHEN and CDR2 SYDVKM come from the germline V gene. V was clipped by 8 bases and J by 7 bases; unmatched bases: 15. This CDR3 has 15 residues. CDR3 bases: TGTGCCAGCTCCCTGGCTAGCGGGATGGTGGAAGAGCAGTACTTC. Translation: CASSLASGMVEEQYF.

This clonotype was counted only a few times. The rearrangement joins TRBV12-3 or TRBV12-4 to TRBJ2-1, with D perhaps TRBD1 or TRBD2 (7 bases each). Trimming shortened V by 7 bases and J by 2 bases, and 15 bases separated the two germline ends. This CDR3 has 15 amino acids. CDR3 amino acids: CASTRGGGPYNEQFF. The CDR3 DNA reads as TGTGCCAGCACACGGGGAGGGGGCCCCTACAATGAGCAGTTCTTC.

The chain combines TRBV6-1 with TRBJ2-7; D might be TRBD2 (5 bases). The V end lost 5 bases, the J end lost 9 bases, and 14 bases lay between the germline ends. This CDR3 has 12 amino acids. Germline CDR1 is MNHNS and CDR2 is SASEGT. The CDR3 reads CASSRDFWWQYV. The DNA for the CDR3 is TGTGCCAGCAGTCGGGATTTTTGGTGGCAGTACGTC.

The rearrangement joins TRBV24-1 to TRBJ2-2, with TRBD1 identical over 9 bases. CDR3 length: 16 residues. Germline CDR1 and CDR2: KGHDR and SFDVKD. V gave up 6 bases and J gave up 0 bases; unmatched junction bases: 4. In DNA, the CDR3 is TGTGCCACCAGTTCGGGACAGGGAACGAACACCGGGGAGCTGTTTTTT. Protein product: CATSSGQGTNTGELFF.

The chain combines TRBV3-1 with TRBJ1-1; D remains unclear. The ends were cut back, 4 bases at V and 1 base at J, with 10 bases in the middle. The CDR3 is 14 residues long. The germline V gene has CDR1 LGHDT and CDR2 YNNKEL (reference sequence). CDR3 residues: CASSRLQKNTEAFF. The DNA for the CDR3 is TGTGCCAGCAGCCGTTTACAGAAGAACACTGAAGCTTTCTTT.

The chain combines TRBV10-3 with TRBJ2-7, with TRBD2 as a possible D gene (6 bases). The CDR3 length is 12 residues. Trimming left V 8 bases short and J 5 bases short, with 13 bases between. Germline V lookup: CDR1 ENHRY, CDR2 SYGVKD. CDR3 bases: TGTGCCATCGGGCCGACGGGGGACGAGCAGTACGTC. Amino acid sequence: CAIGPTGDEQYV.

This clonotype was detected a few times. The CDR3 nucleotides read TGTGCCACGGGGACTAGCGCATCCTACGAGCAGTACTTC. Its protein is CATGTSASYEQYF. The chain couples TRBV24-1 to TRBJ2-7; 10 bases agree with TRBD2. The CDR3 totals 13 residues. CDR1 KGHDR and CDR2 SFDVKD come from the germline V gene. Trimming took 10 bases from V and 1 from J; bases not matched to a gene: 3.

A few counts support this clonotype. The rearrangement joins TRBV12-3 or TRBV12-4 to TRBJ2-1; 10 nucleotides align to TRBD2. The CDR3 loop spans 15 amino acids. With 2 bases clipped from V and 9 bases from J, the junction kept 7 bases outside the gene matches. DNA of the CDR3: TGTGCCAGCAGTTTAACCGGGACTAGCGAAGCTGAGCAGTTCTTC. Translation gives CASSLTGTSEAEQFF.

The rearrangement joins TRBV4-1 to TRBJ2-5, with 7 nucleotides matching TRBD2. This CDR3 is built from 14 residues. Per germline, CDR1 MGHRA and CDR2 YSYEKL. V shed 3 bases, J shed 4 bases, and the junction held 5 bases outside the gene matches. The CDR3 DNA reads as TGCGCCAGCAGCCAGGGGGGGGGTCGAGAGACCCAGTACTTC. Translated, it gives CASSQGGGRETQYF.

In this sample, this clonotype turned up a few times. The gene calls are TRBV2 and TRBJ2-1; 7 bases are a match to TRBD2. This CDR3 has 13 residues. Germline CDR1 and CDR2: SNHLY and FYNNEI. V gave up 4 bases and J gave up 6 bases; unmatched junction bases: 3. CDR3 DNA sequence: TGTGCCAGCAGTGTTCGCGGGAGCAATGAGCAGTTCTTC. Encoded protein: CASSVRGSNEQFF.

This rearrangement joins TRBV7-8 to TRBJ2-1; D gene uncertain. Trimming pared 5 bases from V and 3 bases from J, leaving 8 bases between. CDR3 length: 13 amino acids. Per the germline V gene, CDR1 is SGHVS and CDR2 is FQNEAQ. The CDR3 region is CASSPAIYNEQFF. DNA of the CDR3: TGTGCCAGCAGCCCCGCTATCTACAATGAGCAGTTCTTC.

The chain couples TRBV5-1 to TRBJ2-1; D gene unclear. CDR3 size: 15 residues. Trimming stripped 0 bases from V and 8 bases from J, with 15 bases between. From germline, CDR1 is SGHRS and CDR2 YFSETQ. CDR3 in DNA: TGCGCCAGCAGCTTGGTGGGGTTTTCGGTCTATGAGCAGTTCTTC. Protein: CASSLVGFSVYEQFF.

This clonotype has more than one count but fewer than ten. The chain combines TRBV5-5 with TRBJ2-2; no clear D. Trimming took 0 bases from V and 3 from J, leaving 6 bases between them. The CDR3 has 14 residues. The germline V gene encodes CDR1 SGHKS and CDR2 YYEKEE (reference sequence). CDR3 coding DNA: TGTGCCAGCAGCTTGGACACCTACACCGGGGAGCTGTTTTTT. It encodes CASSLDTYTGELFF.

In its sample, this clonotype was seen a few times. The chain is built from TRBV3-1 and TRBJ1-1; perhaps TRBD1 as D (6 bases). The CDR3 contains 13 residues. Germline loops: CDR1 LGHDT, CDR2 YNNKEL (reference sequence). Trimming stripped 3 bases from V and 11 bases from J, with 16 bases between. CDR3 DNA: TGTGCCAGCAGCCAGGGAGACGACAGGAGGGCTTTCTTT. Its protein is CASSQGDDRRAFF.

This clonotype has more than one count but fewer than ten. This chain uses TRBV18 with TRBJ2-7; 13 bases line up with TRBD2. The ends lost 6 bases at V and 5 bases at J; junction bases unmatched: 7. This CDR3 is built from 15 residues. Per germline, CDR1 KGHSH and CDR2 LQKENI. This CDR3 reads CASSAGLAGINEQYV. The CDR3 DNA reads TGTGCCAGCTCGGCGGGACTAGCGGGGATAAACGAGCAGTACGTC.

This rearrangement joins TRBV7-9 to TRBJ1-2; 10 bases fit TRBD1. The germline V gene has CDR1 SEHNR and CDR2 FQNEAQ (reference sequence). After removal of 5 bases from V and 14 bases from J, the junction contained 8 bases not matched to a gene. This CDR3 has 12 residues. The CDR3 coding sequence is TGTGCCAGCAGCGGGACAGGGGTCGATCGTACCTTC. Its protein product is CASSGTGVDRTF.

J is TRBJ2-3 and V is TRBV9; 12 positions agree with TRBD1. V trimming: 0 bases; J trimming: 6 bases; junction bases outside the gene matches: 2. There are 15 residues in the CDR3. Germline V gene lookup returns CDR1 SGDLS and CDR2 YYNGEE. CDR3 in amino acids: CASSVGGQGADTQYF. The CDR3 DNA sequence: TGTGCCAGCAGCGTAGGGGGACAGGGGGCGGATACGCAGTATTTT.

CDR3 nucleotide sequence: TGTGCCAGCAGCTTGGTCGCTGCACAGACATACGAGCAGTACTTC. Translating gives CASSLVAAQTYEQYF. The chain uses TRBV5-5 and TRBJ2-7; D is unclear. V shed 0 bases and J shed 4 bases, with 14 bases lying between them. This CDR3 contains 15 residues. Germline V gene sequence: CDR1 SGHKS, CDR2 YYEKEE (reference sequence).

The table lists this clonotype with many counts. The rearrangement uses TRBV5-1 and TRBJ2-1; 10 bases are a match to TRBD2. After removal of 2 bases from V and 2 bases from J, the junction contained 4 bases not matched to a gene. The CDR3 totals 16 residues. Germline CDR1 reads SGHRS; CDR2 reads YFSETQ. The chain's CDR3 is CASSLAGGAAYNEQFF. DNA for the CDR3: TGCGCCAGCAGCTTAGCGGGAGGGGCCGCCTACAATGAGCAGTTCTTC.